This TCR beta chain was profiled in a study of CD8+CD57+ T cells in acquired aplastic anemia. CDR3 length: 15 amino acids. Losses at the gene ends were 3 bases for V and 3 bases for J; bases not matched to a gene: 4. Germline V gives CDR1 LNHDA, CDR2 SQIVND (reference sequence). Selection for sequencing was limited to patients who had shown CD8+CD57+ cell expansion by flow cytometry. TCR beta VDJ and CDR3 were profiled, and genomic DNA was the template. TCRdb called the reads again in MiXCR, with one record for every CDR3 protein. The sample holds 200,000 to 250,000 distinct CDR3 sequences; 65% are singletons and the top ten take about 60%.

This TCR was recovered from a human donor with aplastic anemia. The sequencing input was sorted CD4+, CD8+, or CD8+CD57+ T cells (not recorded which) from PBMCs. V gene TRBV19 combines with J gene TRBJ2-7; TRBD1 agrees at 11 bases. The CDR3 is CASSIGTGGRYEQYF. DNA of the CDR3: TGTGCCAGTAGTATTGGGACAGGGGGGCGCTACGAGCAGTACTTC. Drawing the rest from reference TRBV19 and TRBJ2-7, the complete variable domain is DGGITQSPKYLFRKEGQNVTLSCEQNLNHDAMYWYRQDPGQGLRLIYYSQIVNDFQKGDIAEGYSVSREKKESFPLTVTSAQKNPTAFYLCASSIGTGGRYEQYFGPGTRLTVT.